Listed below are T cell receptor beta chains from one sample, sequenced in a study of vaccination effects on CD4 cells after COVID-19. The protocol was immunoSEQ multiplex PCR, while the TCRdb copy is restricted to in-frame clones and leaves out a portion. Of around 33,000 clones in the sample, roughly four fifths are singletons; the top ten hold about 1.6%. Antigens for these TCRs are unknown. This specimen consisted of CD4+ T cells from PBMCs cultured with HCoV-NL63 spike peptides, obtained after COVID-19 vaccination. The receptors here all came from a human donor who received a COVID-19 vaccine. Some clones in this sample may be carry-over from other donors' samples. CDR3s include the opening cysteine and the closing phenylalanine or tryptophan. D genes are given only for firm matches. Part of the rows lack a size; the others show once, few, many or a class for expanded clones.

v_gene	j_gene	d_gene	abundance	CDR3aa	CDR3nt
TRBV6-1	TRBJ1-4	.	.	CASSEAVSANEKLFF	TGTGCCAGCAGTGAAGCGGTCAGTGCTAATGAAAAACTGTTTTTT
TRBV2	TRBJ1-1	.	.	CASSWTVNTEAFF	TGTGCCAGCAGCTGGACAGTGAACACTGAAGCTTTCTTT
TRBV19	TRBJ2-5	TRBD1	once	CASSYRGSFVETQYF	TGTGCCAGTAGTTACAGGGGGAGTTTTGTGGAGACCCAGTACTTC
TRBV2	TRBJ1-4	.	few	CASSVIGGVEKLFF	TGTGCCAGCAGTGTGATCGGAGGAGTGGAAAAACTGTTTTTT
TRBV29-1	TRBJ2-5	.	.	CSLPGQGVEETQYF	TGCAGCCTTCCGGGGCAGGGAGTAGAGGAGACCCAGTACTTC
TRBV24-1	TRBJ2-1	TRBD1	.	CATSDLTGGSYNEQFF	TGTGCCACCAGTGATCTAACAGGGGGCTCCTACAATGAGCAGTTCTTC
TRBV7-8	TRBJ2-5	TRBD2	.	CASSLGFAGAQETQYF	TGTGCCAGCAGCTTAGGATTCGCGGGAGCGCAAGAGACCCAGTACTTC
TRBV5-1	TRBJ1-1	.	.	CASSLVQDTEAFF	TGCGCCAGCAGCTTGGTGCAAGACACTGAAGCTTTCTTT
TRBV12-5	TRBJ2-5	TRBD1	.	CASGLGNRGWGETQYF	TGTGCTAGTGGTTTGGGAAACAGGGGTTGGGGTGAGACCCAGTACTTC
TRBV28	TRBJ1-5	.	.	CASSLIRGGQPQHF	TGTGCCAGCAGTTTAATACGGGGCGGTCAGCCCCAGCATTTT
TRBV6-2/TRBV6-3	TRBJ1-1	TRBD1	.	CASSDLQGVGSEAFF	TGTGCCAGCAGTGACCTACAGGGGGTTGGGTCTGAAGCTTTCTTT
TRBV3-1/TRBV3-2	TRBJ2-1	.	once	CASSRRALRGVGNEQFF	TGTGCCAGCAGCCGTCGGGCTCTCAGAGGTGTGGGCAATGAGCAGTTCTTC
TRBV19	TRBJ1-2	TRBD1	.	CASSIERQGNGYTF	TGTGCCAGTAGTATAGAAAGACAGGGCAATGGCTACACCTTC
TRBV5-1	TRBJ2-6	.	.	CASSPESGANVLTF	TGCGCCAGCAGCCCGGAATCTGGGGCCAACGTCCTGACTTTC
TRBV5-1	TRBJ1-1	.	.	CASSNGLGITEAFF	TGCGCCAGCAGCAACGGGCTGGGGATTACTGAAGCTTTCTTT
TRBV5-1	TRBJ2-5	TRBD1	once	CASSLGTGAETQYF	TGCGCCAGCAGCTTGGGGACAGGGGCGGAGACCCAGTACTTC
TRBV28	TRBJ1-3	.	.	CASTLQGSGNTIYF	TGTGCCAGCACCCTGCAGGGTTCTGGAAACACCATATATTTT
TRBV10-1	TRBJ2-3	TRBD2	.	CASSGSPGRGNSDTQYF	TGCGCCAGCAGTGGTTCCCCAGGGAGGGGAAACTCAGATACGCAGTATTTT
TRBV27	TRBJ1-1	.	.	CASSLPGRNTEAFF	TGTGCCAGCAGTTTACCGGGGAGGAACACTGAAGCTTTCTTT
TRBV11-2	TRBJ1-3	TRBD1	few	CASSLETGAGNTIYF	TGTGCCAGCAGCTTAGAGACAGGGGCTGGAAACACCATATATTTT
TRBV15	TRBJ1-1	.	.	CATSRDGSEAFF	TGTGCCACCAGCAGAGATGGTAGTGAAGCTTTCTTT
TRBV5-1	TRBJ2-3	TRBD1	.	CASNLAGTGRTDTQYF	TGCGCCAGCAACCTCGCCGGGACAGGAAGAACAGATACGCAGTATTTT
TRBV3-1/TRBV3-2	TRBJ1-2	.	.	CASSQLTGIYGYTF	TGTGCCAGCAGCCAACTGACAGGAATCTATGGCTACACCTTC
TRBV7-2	TRBJ2-2	TRBD1	.	CASSPPRTGWTGELFF	TGTGCCAGCAGCCCCCCCAGGACAGGGTGGACCGGGGAGCTGTTTTTT
TRBV29-1	TRBJ2-3	.	.	CSCSLVADTQYF	TGCAGCTGTAGTTTGGTGGCAGATACGCAGTATTTT
TRBV12-3/TRBV12-4	TRBJ1-6	TRBD1	once	CASGRTGNSPLHF	TGTGCCAGCGGGAGGACAGGGAATTCACCCCTCCACTTT
TRBV6-2/TRBV6-3	TRBJ2-3	.	.	CASSYRSTDTQYF	TGTGCCAGCAGTTATCGGAGCACAGATACGCAGTATTTT
TRBV5-1	TRBJ1-1	TRBD1	once	CASSLASGGGDTEAFF	TGCGCCAGCAGCTTGGCCTCAGGGGGGGGTGACACTGAAGCTTTCTTT
TRBV6-6	TRBJ1-6	TRBD1	few	CAIQGQFNSPLHF	TGTGCCATCCAGGGACAGTTTAATTCACCCCTCCACTTT
TRBV30	TRBJ1-2	TRBD1	.	CAFRQGNYGYTF	TGTGCCTTTCGACAGGGGAACTATGGCTACACCTTC
TRBV19	TRBJ2-2	.	.	CASSIEAAPGAGELFF	TGTGCCAGTAGTATAGAGGCAGCACCAGGGGCCGGGGAGCTGTTTTTT
TRBV7-9	TRBJ2-4	.	.	CASSDRDIQYF	TGTGCCAGCAGCGACCGGGATATTCAGTACTTC
TRBV4-1	TRBJ1-6	.	once	CASSQEGFLNNSPLHF	TGCGCCAGCAGCCAAGAGGGATTTCTTAATAATTCACCCCTCCACTTT
TRBV2	TRBJ1-6	.	.	CASKRGGSGNSPLHF	TGTGCCAGCAAACGAGGGGGTTCGGGTAATTCACCCCTCCACTTT
TRBV6-2/TRBV6-3	TRBJ2-5	TRBD1	.	CASSTRTGGDQTQYF	TGTGCCAGCAGTACCCGGACAGGGGGCGACCAGACCCAGTACTTC
TRBV28	TRBJ2-5	TRBD2	.	CASGTSGAQETQYF	TGTGCCAGCGGGACTAGCGGGGCTCAAGAGACCCAGTACTTC
TRBV6-6	TRBJ1-5	.	.	CASTWGGEGNQPQHF	TGTGCCAGCACCTGGGGAGGAGAGGGCAATCAGCCCCAGCATTTT